The 21 T cell receptor beta chains listed next were all sequenced from one sample in a study of blood T cells in healthy people across ages. A second PCR, run for roughly 7 to 12 cycles, used a sample-barcoded 5' primer plus a J-beta primer mix. TCRdb reanalysed the 5' RACE reads using MiXCR and keeps one entry per CDR3 protein. Of approximately 400,000 distinct CDR3 sequences in the sample, 45% to 60% were seen once. The sequencing input was blood. The receptors were gathered from a man in his 60s in good health.

For the CDR3, the DNA is TGTGCCAGCAGTAATTCCCGGCACCCCTACAATGAGCAGTTCTTC. Its protein is CASSNSRHPYNEQFF. The chain is built from TRBV28 and TRBJ2-1; D is unclear. The CDR3 runs to 15 residues. Germline loops: CDR1 MDHEN, CDR2 SYDVKM. Deletions cut 5 bases from V and 2 bases from J, with 13 bases between.

The genes are TRBV20-1 and TRBJ1-5, with a possible D match to TRBD1 (5 bases). V dropped 3 bases and J dropped 4 bases, with 16 bases sitting between them. Germline-derived CDR1 and CDR2 are DFQATT and SNEGSKA (reference sequence). The CDR3 is 15 residues long. The CDR3 coding sequence is TGCAGTGCTAGGATCCCGGGACGGACAAATCAGCCCCAGCATTTT. This sequence encodes CSARIPGRTNQPQHF.

The CDR3 DNA sequence: TGCAGTGCTAGTATCCGAACCACAGATACGCAGTATTTT. Residues: CSASIRTTDTQYF. This chain joins TRBV20-1 and TRBJ2-3, with D uncertain. The CDR3 totals 13 residues. Trimming pared 3 bases from V and 2 bases from J, leaving 9 bases between. In germline, CDR1 is DFQATT, CDR2 SNEGSKA (reference sequence).

This clonotype was seen a few times. V gene TRBV5-1 combines with J gene TRBJ2-1; the D gene is possibly TRBD2 (6 bases). Trimming cost V 5 bases and J 9 bases, with 21 bases left between them. The CDR3 consists of 15 residues. The germline CDR1 and CDR2 sequences are SGHRS and YFSETQ. For the CDR3, the DNA is TGCGCCAGCAGTGGAAGCGGGCCACGCTTGGGTGAGCAGTTCTTC. It translates to CASSGSGPRLGEQFF.

This clonotype has a count of ten or more. V is TRBV20-1 and J is TRBJ2-5, with 15 bases that match TRBD2. V gave up 6 bases and J gave up 1 base; unmatched junction bases: 9. Germline loops: CDR1 DFQATT, CDR2 SNEGSKA (reference sequence). This CDR3 spans 17 amino acids. The CDR3 DNA reads as TGCAGTGCCACCGGACTAGCGGGAGGGGATTTCCAAGAGACCCAGTACTTC. Its translation: CSATGLAGGDFQETQYF.

The chain joins TRBV7-3 to TRBJ2-5; 9 bases map to TRBD2. The CDR3 extends over 13 amino acids. After removal of 5 bases from V and 6 bases from J, the junction contained 4 bases not matched to a gene. CDR1 is SGHTA, CDR2 FQGTGA, per germline. The CDR3 DNA reads as TGTGCCAGCAGCGGCGGGGGGGAGAAGACCCAGTACTTC. Translated: CASSGGGEKTQYF.

This clonotype appeared a few times. The chain recombines TRBV20-1 with TRBJ2-7; 10 bases are shared with TRBD2. Losses at the gene ends were 6 bases for V and 0 bases for J; bases not matched to a gene: 17. CDR3 length: 18 amino acids. Germline values: CDR1 DFQATT, CDR2 SNEGSKA (reference sequence). CDR3 amino acids: CSAVGYPGLAPSSYEQYF. CDR3 nucleotides: TGCAGTGCCGTCGGGTACCCGGGACTAGCGCCGAGCTCCTACGAGCAGTACTTC.

The chain recombines TRBV6-6 with TRBJ2-5; D is possibly TRBD2 (8 bases). V was shortened by 5 bases and J by 4 bases, with 20 bases between the two germline ends. The CDR3 loop spans 16 amino acids. Germline-derived CDR1 and CDR2 are MNHNY and SVGAGI (reference sequence). The CDR3 reads CASSQGGAGGLETQYF. The CDR3, as DNA: TGTGCCAGCAGTCAAGGGGGCGCGGGGGGCCTAGAGACCCAGTACTTC.

This clonotype was observed a few times. This sequence joins TRBV5-6 and TRBJ2-1; tentatively, D is TRBD1 (6 bases). V lost 4 bases to trimming and J lost 0 bases, with 14 bases between them. CDR3 size: 16 residues. Germline CDR1 is SGHDT and CDR2 is YYEEEE. CDR3 sequence reads: CASSPRARGSYNEQFF. The DNA for the CDR3 is TGTGCCAGCAGCCCGCGGGCCAGGGGCTCCTACAATGAGCAGTTCTTC.

Only a few counts were recorded for this clonotype. The V call is TRBV7-8, the J call TRBJ2-1, with D hard to call. CDR1 SGHVS and CDR2 FQNEAQ come from the germline V gene. There are 13 residues in the CDR3. V shed 5 bases and J shed 6 bases, with 11 bases lying between them. CDR3 nucleotides: TGTGCCAGCAGCCCACGACTGCCCAATGAGCAGTTCTTC. Amino acid sequence: CASSPRLPNEQFF.

This clonotype was detected only a few times. The V gene is TRBV14, the J gene TRBJ2-5; TRBD2 is a possible D gene (7 bases). The J call is doubtful: the DNA matches TRBJ2-7 better. The CDR3 covers 15 residues. Germline V gives CDR1 SGHDN, CDR2 FVKESK. The CDR3 region has the DNA TGTGCCAGCAGCCGGAGTGCGGGGGCGTTTGGCGAGCAGTACTTC. Translated: CASSRSAGAFGEQYF.

Of note for this clonotype: This may come from a read error, since a much larger clone is one base off. The CDR3 loop reads CASSEEGADTRYF. As DNA, the CDR3 is TGTGCCAGCAGTGAAGAAGGGGCAGATACGCGGTATTTT. This sequence joins TRBV2 and TRBJ2-3; possibly TRBD1 for D (5 bases). The CDR3 is 13 residues long. The V gene's germline CDR1 is SNHLY and CDR2 FYNNEI. The full variable domain, rest sourced from reference TRBV2 and TRBJ2-3, is EPEVTQTPSHQVTQMGQEVILRCVPISNHLYFYWYRQILGQKVEFLVSFYNNEISEKSEIFDDQFSVERPDGSNFTLKIRSTKLEDSAMYFCASSEEGADTRYFGPGTRLTVL.

The genes are TRBV30 and TRBJ2-7; perhaps TRBD2 as D (5 bases). This CDR3 contains 13 residues. The germline CDR1 and CDR2 sequences are GTSNPN and SVGIG (reference sequence). Between the trimmed V and J ends, which lost 1 base and 8 bases, there was a span of 15 bases. In DNA, the CDR3 is TGTGCCTGGAGTGGGGAGCGACTTTGGAAGCAGTACTTC. Amino acid sequence: CAWSGERLWKQYF.

Regarding this clonotype: At one end, the junction sequence differs from germline, possibly due to a read error. This chain links TRBV3-1 with TRBJ2-5; 10 bases are shared with TRBD2. Looked up from germline, CDR1 is LGHDT and CDR2 is YNNKEL (reference sequence). CDR3 length equals 15 residues. The CDR3 loop reads CAGSQPGLAIQTQYF. CDR3 nucleotides: TGTGCCGGCAGCCAACCGGGACTAGCGATCCAGACCCAGTACTTC.

J is TRBJ1-2 and V is TRBV10-3; D is possibly TRBD1 (5 bases). V lost 8 bases and J lost 8, with 15 bases in between. The CDR3 covers 12 residues. Germline CDR1 reads ENHRY; CDR2 reads SYGVKD. In DNA, the CDR3 is TGTGCCATCGTCGGGACGGCGAAAGGCTACACCTTC. This codes for CAIVGTAKGYTF.

The V call is TRBV3-1, the J call TRBJ2-7, with a tentative D call TRBD1 (6 bases). The ends were cut back, 3 bases at V and 3 bases at J, with 9 bases in the middle. This CDR3 is built from 13 residues. Germline V gene lookup returns CDR1 LGHDT and CDR2 YNNKEL (reference sequence). The DNA of the CDR3 is TGTGCCAGCAGCCAGGACAGTCGCTACGAGCAGTACTTC. It translates to CASSQDSRYEQYF.

The CDR3: CASSSLAGDYEQYF. DNA for the CDR3: TGCGCCAGCAGCTCCTTAGCGGGGGACTACGAGCAGTACTTC. The gene calls are TRBV5-1 and TRBJ2-7; 9 nucleotides agree with TRBD2. V lost 3 bases, J lost 3 bases, and 4 bases stayed unmatched. The CDR3 runs 14 residues. Germline assignment: CDR1 SGHRS and CDR2 YFSETQ.

The sample holds many counts of this clonotype. V gene TRBV7-9 combines with J gene TRBJ2-1; no firm D call. The ends were cut back, 5 bases at V and 3 bases at J, with 14 bases in the middle. Germline CDR1 and CDR2: SEHNR and FQNEAQ (reference sequence). This CDR3 region has 15 residues. The CDR3 region is CASSAPGTLYNEQFF. For the CDR3, the DNA is TGTGCCAGCAGCGCCCCGGGTACGCTCTACAATGAGCAGTTCTTC.

V gene TRBV27 combines with J gene TRBJ2-7, with a weak D call TRBD1 (6 bases). V lost 6 bases to trimming and J lost 2 bases, with 20 bases between them. The V gene's germline CDR1 is MNHEY and CDR2 SMNVEV (reference sequence). The CDR3 consists of 16 residues. The CDR3 protein is CASSRSWQGSTYEQYF. CDR3 nucleotides: TGTGCCAGCAGCCGTAGCTGGCAGGGGTCAACCTACGAGCAGTACTTC.

The chain is built from TRBV25-1 and TRBJ2-5; 7 bases are shared with TRBD1. V was pared by 5 bases and J by 0 bases, with 6 bases of the junction left unmatched. Germline V gene data show CDR1 as MGHDK and CDR2 as SYGVNS. There are 15 residues in the CDR3. The CDR3 DNA sequence: TGTGCCAGCAGTCAGTACAGGGGAAACCAAGAGACCCAGTACTTC. Translation gives CASSQYRGNQETQYF.

The chain has TRBV4-2 and TRBJ2-1, with 8 bases identical to TRBD2. The CDR3 covers 16 residues. V shed 0 bases, J shed 3 bases, and the junction held 4 bases outside the gene matches. From germline, CDR1 is LGHNA and CDR2 YNFKEQ. CDR3 sequence reads: CASSQDRTSGYNEQFF. CDR3 coding DNA: TGTGCCAGCAGCCAAGATCGAACTAGCGGCTACAATGAGCAGTTCTTC.